This T cell receptor (beta chain) was sequenced in a study of blood T cell repertoires in COVID-19. The germline V gene encodes CDR1 MNHEY and CDR2 SVGAGI. CDR3 length: 14 residues. V was trimmed by 6 bases and J by 5 bases, leaving 17 bases between them. Original processing methods: The authors estimated nucleated cell counts from reference gene primer amplification. TCRdb keeps only in-frame clones here, not all; method: immunoSEQ multiplex PCR. V and J calls and clone size are those listed in that table; D and trimming were worked out from the DNA. This sample has over 140,000 clones, with roughly four fifths found just once.

Sequences were obtained from peripheral blood. The rearrangement links TRBV6-5 to TRBJ2-7, with a tentative D call TRBD1 (5 bases). The sequence was obtained from a woman older than 75 with active or convalescent COVID-19. CDR3 bases: TGTGCCAGCAGCCCCACAGGTTGGGTTAACGAGCAGTACTTC. This encodes CASSPTGWVNEQYF.